This is a list of T cell receptor beta chains from one sample in a study of Graves' ophthalmopathy and Graves' hyperthyroidism. TCRdb reprocessed the multiplex PCR reads with MiXCR, giving one entry per CDR3 protein. The table includes over a million distinct CDR3 sequences, about 38% detected once. Input material: peripheral blood or thyroid tissue (not recorded which). The receptors derive from an adult man with Graves' hyperthyroidism. CDR3s include the opening cysteine and the closing phenylalanine or tryptophan. D genes are given only for firm matches. A row's size may be missing; if present it is once, few, many or a size class.

v_call	j_call	d_call	clone_size	cdr3_nt	cdr3_aa
TRBV9	TRBJ1-6	NA	many	TGTGCCAGCAGCGTAGCGGGGGTAGATAATTCACCCCTCCACTTT	CASSVAGVDNSPLHF
TRBV19	TRBJ1-5	NA	many	TGTGCCAGTAGTATATTCCGGAGGAGCAATCAGCCCCAGCATTTT	CASSIFRRSNQPQHF
TRBV20-1	TRBJ2-7	TRBD1	many	TGCAGTGCTAGGTGGGGGACAGGCCGGGGCGAGCAGTACTTC	CSARWGTGRGEQYF
TRBV24-1	TRBJ1-4	NA	once	TGTGCCACCAGTGATGGGTTAGGGACTAATGAAAAACTGCTTTTT	CATSDGLGTNEKLLF
TRBV4-1	TRBJ1-5	TRBD1	few	TGCGCCAGCAGCCAAGATCCCCCGGAACAGGGGGCTCAGCCCCAGCATTTT	CASSQDPPEQGAQPQHF
TRBV29-1	TRBJ1-2	NA	NA	TGCAGCTTGGATCAGGGGTGGAGTGGCTACACCTTC	CSLDQGWSGYTF
TRBV11-2	TRBJ2-2	NA	NA	TGTGCCAGCAGCCAAGGGCTTTTGCTGACCACCGGGGAGCTGTTTTTT	CASSQGLLLTTGELFF
TRBV10-2	TRBJ2-7	TRBD1	few	TGTGCCAGCAGTGCTACCGCGATGGCAGGGGGCAAGTACGAGCAGTACTTC	CASSATAMAGGKYEQYF
TRBV4-1	TRBJ2-5	NA	NA	TGCGCCAGCAGCCAAGATACGGCAGCTCAAGAGACCCAGTACTTC	CASSQDTAAQETQYF
TRBV25-1	TRBJ1-6	NA	NA	TGTGCCCTGACAGGAGCCTATAATTCACCCCTCCACTTT	CALTGAYNSPLHF
TRBV2	TRBJ1-2	TRBD1	few	TGTGCCAGCTCACCACCCGGGACAGGGATCGGCTATGGCTACACCTTC	CASSPPGTGIGYGYTF
TRBV2	TRBJ2-7	NA	many	TGTGCCAGCAGGCCCGGACAGCGTAGCTCCTACGAGCAGTACTTC	CASRPGQRSSYEQYF
TRBV12-3/TRBV12-4	TRBJ1-6	NA	NA	TGTGCCAGCAGTTTACGTCCTAGCTCCTATAATTCACCCCTCCACTTT	CASSLRPSSYNSPLHF
TRBV6-2/TRBV6-3	TRBJ1-1	TRBD1	NA	TGTGCCAGCAGTTACTCGACAGGGGGAGAGGGCACTGAAGCTTTCTTT	CASSYSTGGEGTEAFF
TRBV9	TRBJ2-7	NA	NA	TGTGCCAGCAGCCCCCGCGGGGGCGTCCACGAGCAGTACTTC	CASSPRGGVHEQYF
TRBV2	TRBJ2-7	NA	NA	TGTGCCAGCAGAAGGCGGGACCCCACCTACGAGCAGTACTTC	CASRRRDPTYEQYF
TRBV5-1	TRBJ1-1	NA	many	TGCGCCAGCAGCTTGGACGTCCTGGGGAAGAACACTGAAGCTTTCTTT	CASSLDVLGKNTEAFF
TRBV15	TRBJ2-7	TRBD2	few	TGTGCCACCAGCCGCGGGGGAAGGAGCTCCTACGAGCAGTACTTC	CATSRGGRSSYEQYF